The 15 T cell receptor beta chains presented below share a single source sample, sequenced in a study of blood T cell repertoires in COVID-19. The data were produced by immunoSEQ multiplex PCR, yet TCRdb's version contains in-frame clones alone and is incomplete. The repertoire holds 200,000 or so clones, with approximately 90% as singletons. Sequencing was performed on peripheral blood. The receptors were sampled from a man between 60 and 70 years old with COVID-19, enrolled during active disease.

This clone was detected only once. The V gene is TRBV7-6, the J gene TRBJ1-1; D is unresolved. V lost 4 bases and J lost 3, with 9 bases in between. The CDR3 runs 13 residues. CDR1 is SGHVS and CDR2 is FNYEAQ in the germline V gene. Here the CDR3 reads CASSYQSYTEAFF. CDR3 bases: TGTGCCAGCAGCTATCAGTCTTACACTGAAGCTTTCTTT.

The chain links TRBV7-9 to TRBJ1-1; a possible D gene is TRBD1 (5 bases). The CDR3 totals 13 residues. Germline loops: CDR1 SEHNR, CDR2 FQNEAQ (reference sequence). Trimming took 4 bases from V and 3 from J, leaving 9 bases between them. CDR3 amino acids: CASSYGADTEAFF. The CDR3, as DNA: TGTGCCAGCAGCTATGGGGCGGACACTGAAGCTTTCTTT.

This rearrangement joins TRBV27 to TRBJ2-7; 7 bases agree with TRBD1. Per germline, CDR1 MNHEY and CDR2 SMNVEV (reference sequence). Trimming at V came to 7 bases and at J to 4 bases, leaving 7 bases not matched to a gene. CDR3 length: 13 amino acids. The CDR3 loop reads CASKVQGQYEQYF. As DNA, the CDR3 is TGTGCCAGCAAGGTACAGGGGCAATACGAGCAGTACTTC.

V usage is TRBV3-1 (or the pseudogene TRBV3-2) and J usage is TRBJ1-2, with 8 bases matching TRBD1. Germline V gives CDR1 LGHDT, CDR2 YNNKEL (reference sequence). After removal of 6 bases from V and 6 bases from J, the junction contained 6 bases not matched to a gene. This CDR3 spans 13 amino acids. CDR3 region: CASRDQGANGYTF. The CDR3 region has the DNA TGTGCCAGCAGGGACCAGGGGGCGAATGGCTACACCTTC.

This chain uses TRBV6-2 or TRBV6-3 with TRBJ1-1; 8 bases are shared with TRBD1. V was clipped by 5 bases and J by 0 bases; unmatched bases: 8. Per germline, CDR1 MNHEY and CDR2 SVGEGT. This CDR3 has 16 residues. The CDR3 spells CASSPGQGDMNTEAFF. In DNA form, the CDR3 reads TGTGCCAGCAGTCCCGGACAGGGAGATATGAACACTGAAGCTTTCTTT.

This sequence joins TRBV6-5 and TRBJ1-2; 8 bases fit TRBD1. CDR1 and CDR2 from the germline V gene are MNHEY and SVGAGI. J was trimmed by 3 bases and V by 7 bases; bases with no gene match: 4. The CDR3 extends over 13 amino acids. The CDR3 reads CASTLTGDYGYTF. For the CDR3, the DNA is TGTGCCAGCACCCTGACAGGGGACTATGGCTACACCTTC.

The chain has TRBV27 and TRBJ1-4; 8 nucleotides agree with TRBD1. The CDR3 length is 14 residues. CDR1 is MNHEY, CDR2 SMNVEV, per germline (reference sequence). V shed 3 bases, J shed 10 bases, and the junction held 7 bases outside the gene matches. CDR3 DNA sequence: TGTGCCAGCAGTTTGGTCGGAACAGGGGGAAAACTGTTTTTT. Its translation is CASSLVGTGGKLFF.

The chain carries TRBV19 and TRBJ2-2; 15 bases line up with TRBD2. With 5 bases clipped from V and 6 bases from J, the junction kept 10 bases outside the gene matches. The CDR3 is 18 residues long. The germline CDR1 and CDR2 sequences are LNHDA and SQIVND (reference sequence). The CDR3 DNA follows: TGTGCCAGTAGTCCCGGCCGGACTAGCGGGGGGGCCGCCGGGGAGCTGTTTTTT. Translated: CASSPGRTSGGAAGELFF.

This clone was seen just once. CDR3 in DNA: TGCAGCGCCGACAGGGGTATGGACACTGAAGCTTTCTTT. This translates into CSADRGMDTEAFF. The V call is TRBV29-1, the J call TRBJ1-1, with 8 bases that match TRBD1. The CDR3 sequence is 13 residues long. Trimming cost V 7 bases and J 3 bases; bases outside gene matches: 7. Germline CDR1 reads SQVTM; CDR2 reads ANQGSEA.

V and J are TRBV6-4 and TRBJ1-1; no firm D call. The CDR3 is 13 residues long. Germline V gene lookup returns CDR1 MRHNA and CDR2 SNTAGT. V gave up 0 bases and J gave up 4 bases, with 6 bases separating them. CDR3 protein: CASSDSLSTEAFF. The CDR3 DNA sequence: TGTGCCAGCAGTGACTCGTTGAGCACTGAAGCTTTCTTT.

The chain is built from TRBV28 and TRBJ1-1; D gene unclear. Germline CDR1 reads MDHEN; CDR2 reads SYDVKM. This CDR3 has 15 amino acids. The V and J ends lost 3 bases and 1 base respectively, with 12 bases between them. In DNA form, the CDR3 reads TGTGCCAGCAGTTTTTCGGCAGGCCCGAACACTGAAGCTTTCTTT. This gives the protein CASSFSAGPNTEAFF.

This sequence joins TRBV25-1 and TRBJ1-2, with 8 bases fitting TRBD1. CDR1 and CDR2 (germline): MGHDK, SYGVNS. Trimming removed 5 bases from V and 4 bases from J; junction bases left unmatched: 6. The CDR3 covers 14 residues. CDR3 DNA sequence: TGTGCCAGCAGTCGGGAAGGACAGGGCTATGGCTACACCTTC. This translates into CASSREGQGYGYTF.

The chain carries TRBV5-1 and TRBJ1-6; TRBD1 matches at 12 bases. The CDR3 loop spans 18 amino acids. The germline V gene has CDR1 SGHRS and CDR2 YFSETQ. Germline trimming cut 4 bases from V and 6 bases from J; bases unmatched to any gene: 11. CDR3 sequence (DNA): TGCGCCAGCAGCCCCGATCCGGGACAGGGGGCAGGTAATTCACCCCTCCACTTT. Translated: CASSPDPGQGAGNSPLHF.

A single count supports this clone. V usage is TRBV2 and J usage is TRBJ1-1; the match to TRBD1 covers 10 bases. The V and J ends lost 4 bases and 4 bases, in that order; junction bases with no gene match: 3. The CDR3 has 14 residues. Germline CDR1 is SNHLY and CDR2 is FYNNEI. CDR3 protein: CASSGQGAGTEAFF. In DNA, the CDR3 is TGTGCCAGCAGTGGACAGGGGGCGGGCACTGAAGCTTTCTTT. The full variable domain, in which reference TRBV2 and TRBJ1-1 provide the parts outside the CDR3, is EPEVTQTPSHQVTQMGQEVILRCVPISNHLYFYWYRQILGQKVEFLVSFYNNEISEKSEIFDDQFSVERPDGSNFTLKIRSTKLEDSAMYFCASSGQGAGTEAFFGQGTRLTVV.

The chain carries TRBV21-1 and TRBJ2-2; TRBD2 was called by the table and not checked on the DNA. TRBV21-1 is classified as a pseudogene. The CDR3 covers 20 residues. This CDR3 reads CASSKARQREVKPNTGELFF. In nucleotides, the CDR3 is TGTGCCAGCAGCAAAGCGCGTCAGCGGGAGGTAAAACCGAACACCGGGGAGCTGTTTTTT.